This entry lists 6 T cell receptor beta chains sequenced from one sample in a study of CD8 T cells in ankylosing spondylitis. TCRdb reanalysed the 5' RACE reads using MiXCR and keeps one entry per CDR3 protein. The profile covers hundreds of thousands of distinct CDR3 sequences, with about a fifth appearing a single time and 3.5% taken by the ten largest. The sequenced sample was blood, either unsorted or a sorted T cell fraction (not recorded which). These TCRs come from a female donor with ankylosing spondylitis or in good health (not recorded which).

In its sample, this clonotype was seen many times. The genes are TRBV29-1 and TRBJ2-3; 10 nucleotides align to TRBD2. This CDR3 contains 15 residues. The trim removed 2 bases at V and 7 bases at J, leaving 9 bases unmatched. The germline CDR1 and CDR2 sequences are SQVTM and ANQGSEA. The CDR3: CSVESAGGPWNTQYF. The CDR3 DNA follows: TGCAGCGTTGAATCAGCGGGAGGGCCGTGGAATACGCAGTATTTT.

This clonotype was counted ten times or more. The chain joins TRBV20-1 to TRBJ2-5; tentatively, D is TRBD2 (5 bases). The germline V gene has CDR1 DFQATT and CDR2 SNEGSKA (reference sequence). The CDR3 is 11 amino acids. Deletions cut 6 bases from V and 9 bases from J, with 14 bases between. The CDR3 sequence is CSAGNQVAQYF. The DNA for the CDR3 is TGCAGTGCCGGGAATCAGGTTGCCCAGTACTTC.

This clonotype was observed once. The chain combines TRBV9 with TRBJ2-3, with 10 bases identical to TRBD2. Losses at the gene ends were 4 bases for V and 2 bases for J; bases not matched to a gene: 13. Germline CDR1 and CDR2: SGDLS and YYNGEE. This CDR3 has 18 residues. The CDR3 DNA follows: TGTGCCAGCAGCCCACTAGCGGGGAGTAGTGCCCTCACAGATACGCAGTATTTT. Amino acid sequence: CASSPLAGSSALTDTQYF.

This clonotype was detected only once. The chain's CDR3 is CASSSRLAVEGGELFF. The CDR3 DNA follows: TGTGCCAGCAGCTCAAGACTAGCGGTAGAGGGCGGGGAGCTGTTTTTT. V usage is TRBV7-8 and J usage is TRBJ2-2, with 9 bases aligning to TRBD2. V lost 4 bases, J lost 7 bases, and 10 bases stayed unmatched. The CDR3 is 16 residues long. The germline V gene has CDR1 SGHVS and CDR2 FQNEAQ.

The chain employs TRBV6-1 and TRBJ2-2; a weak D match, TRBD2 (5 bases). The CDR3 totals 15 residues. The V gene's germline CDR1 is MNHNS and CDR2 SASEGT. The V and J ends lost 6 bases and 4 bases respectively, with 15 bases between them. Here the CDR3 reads CASRIESGSTGELFF. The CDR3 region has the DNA TGTGCCAGCAGGATAGAGTCGGGAAGCACCGGGGAGCTGTTTTTT.

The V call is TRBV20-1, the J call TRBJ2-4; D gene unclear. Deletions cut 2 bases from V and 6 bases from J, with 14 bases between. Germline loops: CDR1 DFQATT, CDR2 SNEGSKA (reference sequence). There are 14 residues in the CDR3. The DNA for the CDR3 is TGCAGTGCTAGACTCGAGAATACGGGAAACATTCAGTACTTC. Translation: CSARLENTGNIQYF.